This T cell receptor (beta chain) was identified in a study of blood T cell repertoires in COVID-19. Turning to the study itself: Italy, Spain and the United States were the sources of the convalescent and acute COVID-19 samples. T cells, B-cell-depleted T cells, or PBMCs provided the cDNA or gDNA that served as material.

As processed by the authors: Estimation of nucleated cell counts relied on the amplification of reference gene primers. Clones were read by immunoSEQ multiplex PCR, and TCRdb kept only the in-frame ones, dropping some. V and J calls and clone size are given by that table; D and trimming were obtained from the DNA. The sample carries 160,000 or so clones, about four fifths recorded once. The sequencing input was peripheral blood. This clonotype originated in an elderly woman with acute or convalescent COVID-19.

CDR3 DNA: TGTGCCAGCAGTGGAGGGAGCTCCTACAATGAGCAGTTCTTC. Encoded protein: CASSGGSSYNEQFF. This rearrangement joins TRBV28 to TRBJ2-1; D is possibly TRBD2 (6 bases). The V end lost 5 bases, the J end lost 0 bases, and 8 bases lay between the germline ends. There are 14 residues in the CDR3. Looked up from germline, CDR1 is MDHEN and CDR2 is SYDVKM.